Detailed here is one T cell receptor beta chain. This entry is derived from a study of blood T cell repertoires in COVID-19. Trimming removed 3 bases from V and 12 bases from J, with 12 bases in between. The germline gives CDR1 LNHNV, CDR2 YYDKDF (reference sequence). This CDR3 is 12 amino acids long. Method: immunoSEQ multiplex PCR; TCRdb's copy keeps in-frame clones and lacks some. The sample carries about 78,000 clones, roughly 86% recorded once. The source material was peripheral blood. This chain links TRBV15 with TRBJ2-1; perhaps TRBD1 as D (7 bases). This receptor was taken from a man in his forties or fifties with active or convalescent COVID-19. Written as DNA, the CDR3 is TGTGCCACCAGCAGGGCAGGGGGAGGGCAGTTCTTC. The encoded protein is CATSRAGGGQFF.